This section outlines one TCR beta chain sequence together with its context. What it recognizes is unknown. Sequencing was performed with immunoSEQ multiplex PCR; in TCRdb, only in-frame clones are kept and a portion is missing. The repertoire includes some 13,000 clones, 75% to 90% of them detected once, and around 25% sits in the top ten. After autologous stem cell transplantation all patients relapsed, and prior brentuximab vedotin exposure differed between cohorts. This specimen belongs to a study of PD-1 blockade in classical Hodgkin lymphoma. The CDR3 extends over 13 amino acids. Germline V gene lookup returns CDR1 MNHGY and CDR2 SVAAGI. Trimming cost V 4 bases and J 2 bases, with 7 bases left between them. General study results and limits: Nothing has yet pinned down what causes the repertoire differences, possibly disease activity or prior therapy. There was a significant rise in CD4+ TCR diversity by C4D1, with no such rise for CD8+.

This TCR was sampled from a human donor with classical Hodgkin lymphoma. The chain carries TRBV6-9 and TRBJ2-3; no clear D gene. This specimen was peripheral blood mononuclear cells (PBMCs), taken at baseline. The DNA for the CDR3 is TGTGCCAGCAGTTCAACCAACACAGATACGCAGTATTTT. This encodes CASSSTNTDTQYF.